Below, one T cell receptor beta chain is given with its context. Which antigen it targets is not known. Base-call qualities are not available, and no considerably larger clone is one nucleotide away. This record comes from a study of beta chain features in type 1 diabetes (dated by TCRdb to between 2017 and 2018). For context, the study as a whole: No differences in mean age, gender distribution, total cell number or subset yield were found between patients and healthy donors. Across all samples, approximately 100 million sorted cells were examined, and cell number per subset correlated strongly with RNA yield. In the study, recently diagnosed type 1 diabetes patients and matched healthy donors were compared on the TCRB repertoires of their sorted circulating CD4+ T cell subsets. Naive and central memory subsets were obtained from all 30 or so donors, but regulatory and stem cell-like memory subsets were isolated from only 8 patients and roughly eight healthy donors.

All of the isolated RNA was reverse transcribed with the High Capacity cDNA Reverse Transcription Kit, so expressed TCRB transcripts were sequenced. Deep immunoSEQ sequencing was performed on naive, central memory and regulatory T cell samples, with an average of around 3.5 million total reads per sample. After sorted cells were lysed in RLT buffer, RNA was extracted with DNase-treated RNeasy Micro or Mini kits, with the choice depending on cell number. To prevent cross-contamination, each cell subset was processed individually, whereas patient and healthy donor samples were processed jointly. TCRB sequences were amplified from cDNA with the immunoSEQ multiplex PCR, producing 87-bp fragments spanning the CDR3 region. Amplicons were sequenced on the Illumina HiSeq platform. The authors processed their data as follows. Synthetic template baselines were used to correct PCR bias computationally, reads within Hamming distance 2 were collapsed, and singletons that could not be merged were discarded. Reads were aligned against IMGT so that V, D and J genes, CDR3 length and insertions or deletions at six rearrangement sites could be assigned. Within each subset, clonotype counts were normalized to sorted cell number, after which true diversity and Gini coefficients were computed with the tcR R package. The overlap coefficient, calculated on TCRB nucleotide sequences, was used to measure repertoire sharing. As a proxy for the pre-selection repertoire, out-of-frame TCRB sequences from naive cells were analyzed. The table was pulled from immuneACCESS by TCRdb, which kept in-frame rearrangements only. Such tables lose some clones; where checked, under half of the loss comes from unresolved V genes, and the rest has no known cause. Clonal size and the V and J genes are those of that table, whereas D and trimming came from the DNA. The sample has 400,000 to 600,000 clones on record, 30% of them singletons. About 0.06% of the sample belongs to the ten largest clones.

Results the study describes overall, beyond this receptor: Shorter templates might have been favored by PCR, but patient and control samples were amplified and corrected together, so both groups would have been affected equally by any skew. Naive, central memory and regulatory TCRB repertoires appeared to be more alike among patients than among healthy donors. In all four CD4+ subsets, TCRB CDR3 length was moderately but significantly shorter in type 1 diabetes patients. HLA sub-analyses involved small numbers of individuals, so any influence of HLA type on TCRB rearrangement remained unresolved. Patients with type 1 diabetes made fewer insertions and deleted more nucleotides at VDJ recombination sites, implying thymic rearrangement abnormalities. Sequencing cDNA rather than genomic DNA could over-represent highly expressing activated cells, although activation and CD3 levels did not differ between groups.

CDR1 and CDR2 are drawn from the germline V gene: SGHRS, YFSETQ. The germline V and J ends show losses of 1 base and 3 bases respectively, and no gene match explains 8 bases of the junction. The CDR3 sequence holds 17 residues, the cysteine and phenylalanine included. CDR3 DNA only is kept here, 51 bases in frame from base 1. Each donor gave one peripheral blood draw, averaging roughly 0.11 L, which was collected into heparinised tubes. A BD FACSAria II was used to sort naive, central memory, regulatory and stem cell-like memory CD4+ T cells with a panel that included CD45RO, CCR7, CD25, CD127, CD95 and CD27. Purity was above 95% for every sorted population. PBMCs were isolated immediately by Lymphoprep density gradient centrifugation and stained directly without culture. Samples were stained and sorted in pairs, with one healthy donor and one patient per experiment, so that batch effects were minimized.

The chain is made from TRBV5-1 and TRBJ2-3; 10 central nucleotides agree with TRBD2. The sequence came from a man younger than 35 in good health. Sequenced input: naive CD4+ T cells from blood. Explained via the paper, the cell subset or site label denotes: true naive CD4+ T cells. This receptor has the CDR3 CASSLWPSGSGTDTQYF. In nucleotides, the sequence is TGCGCCAGCAGCTTGTGGCCTAGCGGGAGTGGGACAGATACGCAGTATTTT.